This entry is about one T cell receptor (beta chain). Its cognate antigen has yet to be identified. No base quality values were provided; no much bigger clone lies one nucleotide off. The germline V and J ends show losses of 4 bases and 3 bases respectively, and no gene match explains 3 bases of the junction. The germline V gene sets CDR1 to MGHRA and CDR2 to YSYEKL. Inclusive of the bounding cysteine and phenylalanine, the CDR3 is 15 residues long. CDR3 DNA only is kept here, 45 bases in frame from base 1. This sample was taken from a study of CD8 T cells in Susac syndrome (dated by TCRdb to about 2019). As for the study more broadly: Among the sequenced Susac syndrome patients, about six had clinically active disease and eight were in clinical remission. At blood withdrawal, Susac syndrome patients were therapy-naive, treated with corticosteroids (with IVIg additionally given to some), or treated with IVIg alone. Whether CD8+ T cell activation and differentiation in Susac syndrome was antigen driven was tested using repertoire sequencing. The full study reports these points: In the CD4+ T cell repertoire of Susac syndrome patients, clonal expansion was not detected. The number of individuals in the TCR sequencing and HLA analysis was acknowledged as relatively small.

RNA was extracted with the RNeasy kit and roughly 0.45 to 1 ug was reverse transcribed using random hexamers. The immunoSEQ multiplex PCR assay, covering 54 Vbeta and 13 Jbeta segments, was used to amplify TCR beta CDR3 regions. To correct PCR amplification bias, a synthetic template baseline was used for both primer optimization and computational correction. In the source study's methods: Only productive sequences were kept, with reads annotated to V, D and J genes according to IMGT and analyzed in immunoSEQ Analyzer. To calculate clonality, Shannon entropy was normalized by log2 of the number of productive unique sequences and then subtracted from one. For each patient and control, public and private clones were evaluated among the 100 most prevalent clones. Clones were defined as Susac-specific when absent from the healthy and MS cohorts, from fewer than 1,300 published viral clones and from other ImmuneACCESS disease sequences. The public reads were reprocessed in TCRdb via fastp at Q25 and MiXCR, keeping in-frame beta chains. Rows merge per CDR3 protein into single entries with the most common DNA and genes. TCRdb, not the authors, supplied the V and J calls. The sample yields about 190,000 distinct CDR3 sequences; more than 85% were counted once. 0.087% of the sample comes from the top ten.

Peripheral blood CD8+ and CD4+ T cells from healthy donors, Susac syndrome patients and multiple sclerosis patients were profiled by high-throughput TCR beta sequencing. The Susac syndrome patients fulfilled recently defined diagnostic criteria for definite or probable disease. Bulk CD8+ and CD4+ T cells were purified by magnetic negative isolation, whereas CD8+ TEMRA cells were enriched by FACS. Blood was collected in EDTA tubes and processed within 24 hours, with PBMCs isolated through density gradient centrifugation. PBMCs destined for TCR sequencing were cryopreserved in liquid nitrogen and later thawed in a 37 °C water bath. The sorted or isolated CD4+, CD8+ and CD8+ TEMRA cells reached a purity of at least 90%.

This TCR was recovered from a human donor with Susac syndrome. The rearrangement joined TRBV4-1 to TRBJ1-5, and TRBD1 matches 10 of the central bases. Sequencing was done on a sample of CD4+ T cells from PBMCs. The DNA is TGCGCCAGCAGCCCTGGGACAGGGGTCAATCAGCCCCAGCATTTT. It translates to CASSPGTGVNQPQHF.